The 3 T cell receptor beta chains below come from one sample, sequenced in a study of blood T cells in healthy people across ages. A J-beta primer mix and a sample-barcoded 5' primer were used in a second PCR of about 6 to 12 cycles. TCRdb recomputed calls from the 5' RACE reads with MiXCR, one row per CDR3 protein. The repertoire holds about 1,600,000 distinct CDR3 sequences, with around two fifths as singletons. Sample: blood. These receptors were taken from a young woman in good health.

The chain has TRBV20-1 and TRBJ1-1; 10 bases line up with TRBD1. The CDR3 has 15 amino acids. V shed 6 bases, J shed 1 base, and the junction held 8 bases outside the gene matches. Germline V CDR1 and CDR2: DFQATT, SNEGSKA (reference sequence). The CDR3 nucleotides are TGCAGTGCCCAATTGACAGGGGGCACGAACACTGAAGCTTTCTTT. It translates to CSAQLTGGTNTEAFF.

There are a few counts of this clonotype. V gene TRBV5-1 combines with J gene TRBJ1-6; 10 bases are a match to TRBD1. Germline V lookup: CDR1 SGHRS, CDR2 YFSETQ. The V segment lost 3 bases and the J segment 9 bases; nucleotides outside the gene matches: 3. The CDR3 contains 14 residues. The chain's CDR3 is CASSYGQGGSPLHF. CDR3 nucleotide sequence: TGCGCCAGCAGCTACGGACAGGGGGGTTCACCCCTCCACTTT.

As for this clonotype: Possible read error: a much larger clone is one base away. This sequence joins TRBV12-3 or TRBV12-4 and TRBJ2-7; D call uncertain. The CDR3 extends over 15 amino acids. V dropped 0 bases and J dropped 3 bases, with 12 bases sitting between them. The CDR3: CASSLAAGPNYEQYF. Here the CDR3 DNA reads TGTGCCAGCAGTTTAGCTGCAGGCCCTAACTACGAGCAGTACTTC.